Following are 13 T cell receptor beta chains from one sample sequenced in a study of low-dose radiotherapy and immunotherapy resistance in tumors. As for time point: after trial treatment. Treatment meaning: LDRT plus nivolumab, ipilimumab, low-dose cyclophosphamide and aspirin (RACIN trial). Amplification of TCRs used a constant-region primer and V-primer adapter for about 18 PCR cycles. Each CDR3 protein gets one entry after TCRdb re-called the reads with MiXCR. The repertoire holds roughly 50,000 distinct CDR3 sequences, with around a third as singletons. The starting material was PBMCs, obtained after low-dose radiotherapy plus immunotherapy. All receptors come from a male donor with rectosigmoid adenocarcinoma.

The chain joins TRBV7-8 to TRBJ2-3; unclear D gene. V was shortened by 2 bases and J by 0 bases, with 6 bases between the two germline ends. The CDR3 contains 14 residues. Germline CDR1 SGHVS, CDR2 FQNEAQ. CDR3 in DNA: TGTGCCAGCAGCTTAAGCCCTAGCACAGATACGCAGTATTTT. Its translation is CASSLSPSTDTQYF.

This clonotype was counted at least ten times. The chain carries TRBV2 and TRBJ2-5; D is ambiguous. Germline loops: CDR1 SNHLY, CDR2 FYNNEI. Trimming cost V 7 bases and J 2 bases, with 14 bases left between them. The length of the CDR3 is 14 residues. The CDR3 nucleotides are TGTGCCAGCAAGTTTCAAGCAGGACAAGAGACCCAGTACTTC. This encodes CASKFQAGQETQYF.

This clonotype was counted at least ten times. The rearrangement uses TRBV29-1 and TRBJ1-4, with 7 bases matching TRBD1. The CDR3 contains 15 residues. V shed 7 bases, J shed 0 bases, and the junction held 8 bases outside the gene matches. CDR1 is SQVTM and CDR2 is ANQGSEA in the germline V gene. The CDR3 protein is CSATGTVTTNEKLFF. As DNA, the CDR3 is TGCAGCGCAACCGGGACAGTAACAACTAATGAAAAACTGTTTTTT.

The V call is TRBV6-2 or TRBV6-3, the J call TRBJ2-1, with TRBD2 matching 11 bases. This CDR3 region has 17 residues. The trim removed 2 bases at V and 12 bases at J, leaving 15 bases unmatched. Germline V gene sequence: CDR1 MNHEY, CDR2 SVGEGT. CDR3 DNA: TGTGCCAGCAGTTACACTAGCGGGGGCCCGACCGGGAGCGGGCAGTTCTTC. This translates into CASSYTSGGPTGSGQFF.

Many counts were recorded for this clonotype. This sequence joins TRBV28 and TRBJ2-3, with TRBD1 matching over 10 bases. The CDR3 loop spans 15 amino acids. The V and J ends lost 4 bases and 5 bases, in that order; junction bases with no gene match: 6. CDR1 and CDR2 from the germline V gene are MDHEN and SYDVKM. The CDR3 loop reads CASSSGTGVGDTQYF. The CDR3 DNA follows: TGTGCCAGCAGTTCCGGGACAGGGGTGGGAGATACGCAGTATTTT.

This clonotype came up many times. The CDR3 region has the DNA TGTGCCAGCAGCCAAGGGACAGGGGGCCACGAGCAGTACTTC. Translating gives CASSQGTGGHEQYF. The chain joins TRBV4-2 to TRBJ2-7, with TRBD1 matching over 11 bases. Germline V gene sequence: CDR1 LGHNA, CDR2 YNFKEQ. The CDR3 is 14 residues long. J was trimmed by 5 bases and V by 1 base; bases with no gene match: 1.

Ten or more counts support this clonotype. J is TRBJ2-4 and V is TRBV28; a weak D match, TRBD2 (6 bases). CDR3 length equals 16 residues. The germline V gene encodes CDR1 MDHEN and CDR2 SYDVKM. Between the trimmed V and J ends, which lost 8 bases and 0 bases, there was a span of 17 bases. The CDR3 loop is CASRGTKTQAKNIQYF. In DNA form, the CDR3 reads TGTGCCAGCCGGGGGACCAAGACACAAGCCAAAAACATTCAGTACTTC.

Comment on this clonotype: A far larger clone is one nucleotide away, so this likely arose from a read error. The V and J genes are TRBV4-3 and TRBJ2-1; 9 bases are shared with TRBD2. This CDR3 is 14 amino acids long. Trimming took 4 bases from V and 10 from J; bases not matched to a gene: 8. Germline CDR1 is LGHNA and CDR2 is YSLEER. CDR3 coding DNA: TGCGCCAGCAGCCTCCTAGCGGGAAGTAACGAGCAGTTCTTC. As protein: CASSLLAGSNEQFF.

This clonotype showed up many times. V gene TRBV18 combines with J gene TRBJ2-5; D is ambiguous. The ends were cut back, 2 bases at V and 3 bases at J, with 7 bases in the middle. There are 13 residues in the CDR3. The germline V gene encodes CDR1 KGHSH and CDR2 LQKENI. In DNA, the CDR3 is TGTGCCAGCTCACCAGACATTAAAGAGACCCAGTACTTC. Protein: CASSPDIKETQYF.

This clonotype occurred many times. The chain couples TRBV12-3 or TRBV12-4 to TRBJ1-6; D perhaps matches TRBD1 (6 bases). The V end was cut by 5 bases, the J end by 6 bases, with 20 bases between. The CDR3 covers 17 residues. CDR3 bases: TGTGCCAGCAGTGAAAGAAGGGGGGCGCGGGGTAATTCACCCCTCCACTTT. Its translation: CASSERRGARGNSPLHF.

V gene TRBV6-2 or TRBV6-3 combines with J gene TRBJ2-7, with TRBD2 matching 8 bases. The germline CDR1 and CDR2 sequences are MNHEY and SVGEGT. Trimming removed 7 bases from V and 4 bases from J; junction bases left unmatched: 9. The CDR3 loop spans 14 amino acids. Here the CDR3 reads CASTFGTSWYEQYF. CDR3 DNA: TGTGCCAGCACCTTTGGGACTAGTTGGTACGAGCAGTACTTC.

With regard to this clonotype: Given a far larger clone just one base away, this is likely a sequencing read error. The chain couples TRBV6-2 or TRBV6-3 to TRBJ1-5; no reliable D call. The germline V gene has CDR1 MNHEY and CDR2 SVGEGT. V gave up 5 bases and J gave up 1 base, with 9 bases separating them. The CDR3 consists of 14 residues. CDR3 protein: CASSLGWSNQPQHF. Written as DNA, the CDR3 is TGTGCCAGCAGTCTGGGTTGGAGCAATCAGCCCCAGCATTTT.

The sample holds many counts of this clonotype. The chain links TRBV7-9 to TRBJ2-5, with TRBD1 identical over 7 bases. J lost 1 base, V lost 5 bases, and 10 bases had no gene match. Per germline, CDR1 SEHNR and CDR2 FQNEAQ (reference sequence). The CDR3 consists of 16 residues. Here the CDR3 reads CASSLGSGTAQETQYF. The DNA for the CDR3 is TGTGCCAGCAGCCTAGGTTCCGGGACAGCCCAAGAGACCCAGTACTTC.